A selection of T cell receptor beta chains follows, all from one sample in a study of T-cell reconstitution after alpha-beta-depleted transplantation in children. TCRdb re-derived calls from the PCR reads in MiXCR, one entry per CDR3 protein. This table holds hundreds of thousands of distinct CDR3 sequences, approximately 13% found once. The sequencing here drew on PBMCs, mostly from graft donor cells, taken 360 days after TCRalphabeta/CD19-depleted stem cell transplant. The receptor set was obtained from a male patient younger than 18 who had a stem cell transplant for acute myeloid leukemia, so the T cells may come from the graft donor. CDR3s leave out the opening cysteine and the closing phenylalanine or tryptophan. Each record gives: D gene, V gene, J gene, CDR3 protein. D genes are given only for firm matches.

D: TRBD1
V: TRBV14
J: TRBJ1-1
CDR3: ASSLRTGALTEAF

D: NA
V: TRBV7-3
J: TRBJ2-7
CDR3: ASSDPQPPDTLGGQY

D: TRBD2
V: TRBV12-3/TRBV12-4
J: TRBJ2-3
CDR3: ASSSRLLGLAGGRDTQY

D: TRBD2
V: TRBV20-1
J: TRBJ2-5
CDR3: SASTGGETQY

D: TRBD2
V: TRBV20-1
J: TRBJ2-2
CDR3: SAWTSGNTGELF

D: TRBD2
V: TRBV5-1
J: TRBJ2-1
CDR3: ASSESGRVDEQF

D: TRBD1
V: TRBV15
J: TRBJ2-2
CDR3: ATSRAGTGYTGELF

D: TRBD1
V: TRBV7-2
J: TRBJ2-1
CDR3: ASSLAGQGSLGEQF

D: NA
V: TRBV3-1
J: TRBJ2-7
CDR3: ASSPPGRYEQY

D: NA
V: TRBV2
J: TRBJ2-7
CDR3: ASSVQPTSLEQY

D: TRBD2
V: TRBV2
J: TRBJ2-2
CDR3: ASSPFPTSGRANTGELF

D: NA
V: TRBV20-1
J: TRBJ1-6
CDR3: SARYAGSFNSPLH

D: NA
V: TRBV19
J: TRBJ1-2
CDR3: ASRDPGNYGYT

D: NA
V: TRBV29-1
J: TRBJ2-7
CDR3: SVVGAGTYEQY

D: TRBD1
V: TRBV24-1
J: TRBJ2-5
CDR3: ATSDLHRDSQETQY

D: TRBD2
V: TRBV20-1
J: TRBJ2-3
CDR3: SGGEGTSFLDTQY

D: NA
V: TRBV7-2
J: TRBJ2-7
CDR3: ASSTPGLSSYEQY

D: NA
V: TRBV25-1
J: TRBJ2-7
CDR3: ASSVSDYEQY

D: NA
V: TRBV4-3
J: TRBJ2-7
CDR3: ASSQPRTDSDEQY

D: NA
V: TRBV7-9
J: TRBJ2-2
CDR3: ASSLGPGNTGELF

D: TRBD2
V: TRBV3-1
J: TRBJ2-3
CDR3: ASSQESGGFTDTQY

D: NA
V: TRBV11-3
J: TRBJ1-6
CDR3: ASSLVGSGSISNSPLH

D: NA
V: TRBV7-9
J: TRBJ1-2
CDR3: ASSSRGDYGYT

D: TRBD2
V: TRBV11-1
J: TRBJ2-1
CDR3: ASSSRTSGHPYNEQF

D: TRBD2
V: TRBV4-2
J: TRBJ2-7
CDR3: ASSYKGLLAADYEQY

D: TRBD1
V: TRBV3-1
J: TRBJ2-1
CDR3: ASSQEDRENNEQF

D: NA
V: TRBV5-5
J: TRBJ1-5
CDR3: ASSLAAHSNQPQH

D: NA
V: TRBV29-1
J: TRBJ1-5
CDR3: SVEKGGQKNQPQH

D: NA
V: TRBV20-1
J: TRBJ2-7
CDR3: SAGKEAYEQY

D: NA
V: TRBV7-3
J: TRBJ1-1
CDR3: ASSLRPRYTEAF

D: NA
V: TRBV13
J: TRBJ2-2
CDR3: ASSLVANTGELF

D: TRBD1
V: TRBV18
J: TRBJ2-7
CDR3: ASSPLTQTGLGQY

D: NA
V: TRBV20-1
J: TRBJ2-3
CDR3: SASPDRAGSTDTQY

D: TRBD2
V: TRBV7-2
J: TRBJ2-1
CDR3: ASSLKRLAGGGEEF

D: NA
V: TRBV2
J: TRBJ1-5
CDR3: ASSETQEDQPQH

D: TRBD2
V: TRBV9
J: TRBJ2-1
CDR3: ASSAHTSGRTGEQF

D: NA
V: TRBV24-1
J: TRBJ1-2
CDR3: ATSATTHGYT

D: TRBD2
V: TRBV20-1
J: TRBJ2-3
CDR3: SAGMASGITDTQY

D: TRBD2
V: TRBV7-2
J: TRBJ2-2
CDR3: ASSITSGSRSGELF

D: TRBD1
V: TRBV20-1
J: TRBJ1-1
CDR3: SARDFVFGTANTEAF

D: NA
V: TRBV30
J: TRBJ2-3
CDR3: AWSSLDTQY

D: NA
V: TRBV12-5
J: TRBJ2-3
CDR3: ASGGDVGGGTDTQY